Described below is a single T cell receptor (beta chain) sequence and its context. Antigen unknown. This entry belongs to a study of CD4+ T cells in melanoma. Study outcomes and limitations: Neoantigen-specific CD4+ T cells in melanoma reportedly had diverse differentiation states. A reported correlation linked neoantigen-specific CD4+ T cells to CD8+, macrophage and B cell function.

Libraries were prepared by immunoSEQ multiplex PCR; TCRdb keeps only in-frame clonotypes and omits some of them. The sample shows tens of thousands of clones, almost 70% of them seen only once. The receptor was derived from a human donor with melanoma. The sample comprised tumor tissue.

The CDR3, as DNA: TGTGCCAGCAGAGGGGACAGGGGAGGCTACACCTTC. Protein sequence: CASRGDRGGYTF. The V call is TRBV7-9, the J call TRBJ1-2; TRBD1 agrees at 10 bases. V trimming: 6 bases; J trimming: 8 bases; junction bases outside the gene matches: 3. Looked up from germline, CDR1 is SEHNR and CDR2 is FQNEAQ (reference sequence). CDR3 length: 12 residues.